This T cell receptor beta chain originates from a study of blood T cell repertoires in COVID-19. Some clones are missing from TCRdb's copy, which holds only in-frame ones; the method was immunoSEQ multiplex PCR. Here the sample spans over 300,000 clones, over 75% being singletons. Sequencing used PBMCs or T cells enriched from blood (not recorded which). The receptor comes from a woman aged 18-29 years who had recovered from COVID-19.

CDR3 DNA: TGTGCCAGCAGCCAAGCAGCGAACGAGCAGTACTTC. Translated, it gives CASSQAANEQYF. The chain combines TRBV4-2 with TRBJ2-7, with D hard to call. The germline V gene has CDR1 LGHNA and CDR2 YNFKEQ. The CDR3 covers 12 residues. The V end was cut by 1 base, the J end by 5 bases, with 6 bases between.